This T cell receptor beta chain was sequenced in a study of blood T cell repertoires in COVID-19. The overall study: COVID-19 samples collected from the United States, Italy and Spain covered acute and convalescent phases. T cells, B-cell-depleted T cells, or PBMCs provided the cDNA or gDNA that served as material.

This clone was picked up a small number of times. How the authors handled the data: Reference gene primer amplification in the assay estimated nucleated cell counts. The assay was immunoSEQ multiplex PCR, and TCRdb's table has in-frame clones only and misses some. Clone size and the V and J calls come from that table; the DNA yielded D and trimming. The sample holds about 49,000 clones; roughly 82% are singletons and the top ten take roughly 2.7%. The CDR3 consists of 13 residues. Per germline, CDR1 SGHAT and CDR2 FQNNGV. V was cut by 1 base and J by 3 bases, with 6 bases left in between. This TCR came from a woman in her sixties with acute or convalescent COVID-19. The source material was peripheral blood. The chain links TRBV11-2 to TRBJ2-5; D gene ambiguous. In nucleotides, the CDR3 is TGTGCCAGCAGCTTAGGTATTAAAGAGACCCAGTACTTC. It is translated as CASSLGIKETQYF.